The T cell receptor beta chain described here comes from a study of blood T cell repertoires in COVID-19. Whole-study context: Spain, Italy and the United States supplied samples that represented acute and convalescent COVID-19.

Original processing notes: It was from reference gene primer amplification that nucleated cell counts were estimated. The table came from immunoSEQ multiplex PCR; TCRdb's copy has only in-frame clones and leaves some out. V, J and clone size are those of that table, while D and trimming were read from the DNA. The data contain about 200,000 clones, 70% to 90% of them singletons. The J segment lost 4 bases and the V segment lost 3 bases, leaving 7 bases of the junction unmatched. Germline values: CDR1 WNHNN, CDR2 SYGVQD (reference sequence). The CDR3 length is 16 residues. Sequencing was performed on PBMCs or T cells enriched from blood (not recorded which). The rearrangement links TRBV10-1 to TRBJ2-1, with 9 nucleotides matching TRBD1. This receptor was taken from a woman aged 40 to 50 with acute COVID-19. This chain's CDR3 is CASSDSGTGPYNEQFF. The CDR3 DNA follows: TGCGCCAGCAGTGACTCGGGGACAGGGCCTTACAATGAGCAGTTCTTC.